This T cell receptor (beta chain) was documented in a study of blood T cell repertoires in COVID-19. Across the whole study: Researchers got acute and convalescent COVID-19 samples from the United States, Italy and Spain.

In the original workflow: The assay estimated nucleated cells by amplifying reference gene primers. Here immunoSEQ multiplex PCR was the method, and the copy in TCRdb shows in-frame clones only, minus some. V, J and clone size were drawn from that table, and D and trimming were deduced from the DNA. The data contain under 250,000 clones, 85% of them singletons. Participant age was about 18 to 89 years, and participants resided in roughly 25 US areas. Grouping used clinical history reported by participants in a survey and questionnaire. The junction had 4 bases not matched to a gene; V was cut back by 6 bases and J by 3 bases. Germline lookup yields CDR1 ENHRY and CDR2 SYGVKD. The CDR3 loop spans 14 amino acids.

This sequence was found in a woman aged 50 to 60 with acute COVID-19. This chain uses TRBV10-3 with TRBJ2-5, with 10 bases fitting TRBD2. Sequencing was done on a sample of PBMCs or T cells enriched from blood (not recorded which). CDR3 amino acids: CAISASGGEETQYF. As DNA, the CDR3 is TGTGCCATCAGCGCAAGCGGGGGGGAAGAGACCCAGTACTTC.